This TCR beta chain was obtained from a study of blood T cell repertoires in COVID-19. Study as a whole: The United States, Italy and Spain supplied acute and convalescent COVID-19 samples. Nucleic acid was either cDNA or gDNA, and it came from T cells, B-cell-depleted T cells, or PBMCs.

CDR1 and CDR2 (germline): LGHDT, YNNKEL (reference sequence). The CDR3 spans 17 residues. Trimming cost V 4 bases and J 6 bases, with 24 bases left between them. How the authors handled the data: Amplification of reference gene primers provided the estimated nucleated cell counts. The method was immunoSEQ multiplex PCR; TCRdb's version includes in-frame clones alone and lacks a portion of them. The V and J calls and clone size come from that table; D and trimming were worked out from the DNA. The table has some 200,000 clones, approximately 81% seen once; the top ten hold over 9.5%. The V and J genes are TRBV3-1 (or the pseudogene TRBV3-2) and TRBJ1-2; unclear D gene. The clonotype comes from an elderly woman with COVID-19, enrolled during active disease. The source material was peripheral blood. The CDR3 sequence: CASSPSGRTNIGNGYTF. CDR3 DNA sequence: TGTGCCAGCAGCCCTTCGGGGAGGACCAATATTGGGAATGGCTACACCTTC.